The present T cell receptor (beta chain) was sequenced within a study of blood T cells in healthy people across ages. Study results and caveats: Comparison with aged donors showed that long-lived donors had more naive CD4+ cells and higher diversity.

The use of a sample-barcoded 5' primer and a J-beta primer mix characterized a second PCR of roughly 6 to 11 cycles. One entry per CDR3 protein results from TCRdb running MiXCR on the 5' RACE reads. The data hold 900,000 to 950,000 distinct CDR3 sequences, with 25% to 35% observed a single time. In its sample, this clonotype was seen a few times. Its specificity is unknown. In terms of origin and age, donors were healthy Caucasian individuals from Russia aged roughly 6 to 100. V was shortened by 6 bases and J by 8 bases, with 16 bases between the two germline ends. CDR1 is MNHNS, CDR2 SASEGT, per germline. The CDR3 is 13 residues long. This sample was shared with a second study, whose subject was T cells of mothers and their children. Per that paper: At about 1.5 ug per 15 ul, all of the extracted RNA went into cDNA synthesis.

Sequencing used blood. This TCR derives from a middle-aged woman in good health. The chain is built from TRBV6-1 and TRBJ1-2; no firm D call. The CDR3 coding sequence is TGTGCCAGCAGCTTAACCAAGGAGTACGGCTACACCTTC. It translates to CASSLTKEYGYTF.